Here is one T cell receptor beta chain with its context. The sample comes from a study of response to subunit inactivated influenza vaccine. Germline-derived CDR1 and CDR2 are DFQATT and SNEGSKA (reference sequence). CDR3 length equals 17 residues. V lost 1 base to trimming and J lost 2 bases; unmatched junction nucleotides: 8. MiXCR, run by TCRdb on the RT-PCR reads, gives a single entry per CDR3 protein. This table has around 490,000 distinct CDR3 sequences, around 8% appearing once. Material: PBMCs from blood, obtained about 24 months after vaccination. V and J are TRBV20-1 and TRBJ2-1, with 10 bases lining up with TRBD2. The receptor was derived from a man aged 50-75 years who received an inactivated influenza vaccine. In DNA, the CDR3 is TGCAGTGCTAGAGTTAAGGCCGGGACTAGCGCCTACAATGAGCAGTTCTTC. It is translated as CSARVKAGTSAYNEQFF.